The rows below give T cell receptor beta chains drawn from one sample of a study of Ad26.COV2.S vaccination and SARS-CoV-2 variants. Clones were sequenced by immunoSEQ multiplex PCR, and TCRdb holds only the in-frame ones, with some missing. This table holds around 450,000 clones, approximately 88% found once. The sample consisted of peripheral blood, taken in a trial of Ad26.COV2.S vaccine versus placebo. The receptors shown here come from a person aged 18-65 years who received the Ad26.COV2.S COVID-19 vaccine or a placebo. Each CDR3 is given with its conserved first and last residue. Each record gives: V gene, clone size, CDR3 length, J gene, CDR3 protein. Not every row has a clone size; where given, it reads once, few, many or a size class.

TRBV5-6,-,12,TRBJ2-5,CASSLYRDHRYF
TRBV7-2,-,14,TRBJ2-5,CASSPPGGQETQYF
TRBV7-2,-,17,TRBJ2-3,CASSLPLGQGNTDTQYF
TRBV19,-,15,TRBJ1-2,CASSLGSWGNYGYTF
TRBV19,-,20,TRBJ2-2,CATLGQGALAADFNTGELFF
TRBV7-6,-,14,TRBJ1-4,CASSLGRANEKLFF
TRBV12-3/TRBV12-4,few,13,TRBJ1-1,CASSLTENTEAFF
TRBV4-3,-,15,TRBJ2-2,CASSQDRSNTGELFF
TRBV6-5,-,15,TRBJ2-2,CASSRTGGATGELFF
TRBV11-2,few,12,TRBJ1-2,CASLGRLDGYTF
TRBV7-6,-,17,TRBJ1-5,CASSLGFQGNSNQPQHF